Listed below are T cell receptor beta chains from one sample, sequenced in a study of blood T cell repertoires in COVID-19. TCRdb's copy holds only in-frame clones and misses some; the assay was immunoSEQ multiplex PCR. The data contain some 200,000 clones, 83% of them seen just once; the ten biggest clones take up about 5.7%. Sequences were obtained from peripheral blood. All receptors derive from a woman aged 35 to 49 with acute or convalescent COVID-19. CDR3s leave out the opening cysteine and the closing phenylalanine or tryptophan.

j_call v_call cdr3_aa
TRBJ2-5 TRBV27 ASSGQGIPRETQY
TRBJ1-3 TRBV7-8 ASSFRGAGNTIY
TRBJ2-7 TRBV7-9 ASSFEETGDEQY
TRBJ1-1 TRBV18 ASSPYLTEVDQETEAF
TRBJ2-7 TRBV28 ASRGGPEQY
TRBJ1-5 TRBV30 AWSEGQGGQPQH
TRBJ1-2 TRBV5-4 ASSLAGGRPYGYT
TRBJ2-7 TRBV10-3 AISEAGQGWYEQY
TRBJ2-7 TRBV28 ASGGAYEQY
TRBJ2-2 TRBV5-5 ASSLLAGGNTGELF
TRBJ1-6 TRBV4-2 ASSQDEGAGGSPLH
TRBJ2-7 TRBV28 ASSLSPGTSGSYEQY
TRBJ1-3 TRBV7-2 ASSTGPTGGDTIY
TRBJ1-1 TRBV2 ASSEAPRDWINTEAF
TRBJ2-1 TRBV4-1 ASSRLAVDLSYNEQF
TRBJ1-2 TRBV18 ASSLRTGVRDYGYT
TRBJ2-1 TRBV6-6 ASSLRRGDNEQF
TRBJ2-5 TRBV5-4 ASSFGQGQETQY
TRBJ2-2 TRBV10-3 AISGSGGEAGELF
TRBJ2-1 TRBV6-6 ASRPIRLAGHNEQF
TRBJ1-5 TRBV2 ASSDESYFYSNQPQH
TRBJ2-7 TRBV7-9 ASSPRRLAVREEQY
TRBJ2-1 TRBV4-1 ASSLAPPGDEQF
TRBJ2-3 TRBV7-2 ASSLGDGRASGDTQY
TRBJ1-5 TRBV2 ASSGLGGQGRQPQH
TRBJ2-7 TRBV10-3 AISGTPISTRQY
TRBJ2-7 TRBV6-5 ASRAGTSGTYEQY
TRBJ1-2 TRBV5-5 ASSSQGNYGYT
TRBJ1-3 TRBV10-3 AIQGSGNTIY
TRBJ2-3 TRBV7-9 ASSLVGGATDTQY
TRBJ1-1 TRBV5-1 ASTLGQGLNTEAF
TRBJ2-1 TRBV6-5 ASKLLNEQF
TRBJ2-2 TRBV14 ASSQAGGNRLNTGELF
TRBJ1-1 TRBV6-5 ASGHGQAKAF
TRBJ1-2 TRBV7-9 ASSLGPTGRFGGYT
TRBJ2-7 TRBV7-2 ASSSRQGVREQY
TRBJ1-2 TRBV15 ATSRVEGTPYGYT
TRBJ2-7 TRBV11-1 ASSLAPETYEQY
TRBJ2-2 TRBV5-1 ASSWGDREYHGELF
TRBJ1-5 TRBV5-1 ASRDNPGNQPQH
TRBJ1-5 TRBV7-8 ASSPLNNQPQH
TRBJ1-1 TRBV6-6 ASSRQGAIIGLNTEAF
TRBJ2-1 TRBV30 AWGGLAFYNEQF
TRBJ2-7 TRBV1 TSSYLPGRDGEQY
TRBJ2-7 TRBV12-3/TRBV12-4 ASTAGNSYEQY
TRBJ2-7 TRBV7-9 ASSFSPMGQGNEQY
TRBJ1-6 TRBV30 AWSRRGANSPLH
TRBJ1-6 TRBV5-1 ASSSDRGMAPLH
TRBJ1-2 TRBV6-5 ASTKPGYYGYT
TRBJ2-3 TRBV3-1/TRBV3-2 ASSPWTSGADTQY
TRBJ1-3 TRBV7-2 ASSPRVQGNTIY
TRBJ1-1 TRBV30 AWSVRGAHTEAF
TRBJ1-4 TRBV6-5 ASSPGHQYGKLF
TRBJ2-1 TRBV24-1 ATSDSGFLAYNEQF
TRBJ1-4 TRBV2 ASGRDRGPNEKLF